What follows describes a single TCR beta chain. Its cognate antigen is unknown. The sample is drawn from a study of T-cell memory formation after mild COVID-19. General observations from the study: The main location of contracting CD4+ clones was CM and EM, and that of contracting CD8+ clones was EMRA. For second-wave clones that peaked at day 37, SARS-CoV-2 specificity went unverified. Contracting clones from day 15 to 85 showed balanced CD4/CD8; later expanders favored CD4+.

In germline, CDR1 is MNHEY, CDR2 SVGAGI. V was cut by 5 bases and J by 3 bases, with 5 bases left in between. The CDR3 sequence is 11 residues long. Sample barcodes and UMIs were carried by the TCR alpha and TCR beta cDNA libraries that 5'RACE generated with constant-segment primers. TCRdb reanalysed the 5' RACE reads using MiXCR and keeps one entry per CDR3 protein. The sample records 250,000 to 350,000 distinct CDR3 sequences, more than 15% being singletons. The specimen was PBMCs or a T cell subset sorted from them (not recorded which). The TCR originated in a man between 18 and 29 years old who had mild COVID-19 (a few samples of this study predate the infection). Cell type and time point are not known. V gene TRBV6-5 combines with J gene TRBJ2-7, with no clear D. The DNA for the CDR3 is TGTGCCAGCAGTGATTACTACGAGCAGTACTTC. It codes for CASSDYYEQYF.